This TCR beta chain was sequenced during a study of post-analysis software for immune sequencing data. Study-level points and caveats: Elevated frequency relative to controls characterized a handful of TRBV segments in patients, TRBV5-6, TRBV5-1 and TRBV20-1 among them.

Note on this clonotype: The antigen remains unidentified.

V was clipped by 1 base and J by 5 bases, with 12 bases between them. Germline V gives CDR1 LNHNV, CDR2 YYDKDF (reference sequence). The CDR3 is 15 amino acids. Unique molecular identifiers were built into the TCR beta cDNA libraries. Once roughly 0.85 to 11 million T cells were used, hundreds of thousands of cDNA molecules resulted. MiXCR, applied by TCRdb to the PCR reads, yields one record per CDR3 protein. Here the sample spans 750,000 to 950,000 distinct CDR3 sequences, roughly 46% being singletons. This clonotype was sampled from a girl aged 5 to 17 with multiple sclerosis. Sequenced sample: blood. This chain connects TRBV15 to TRBJ2-1; no firm D call. In DNA, the CDR3 is TGTGCCACCAGCAGAGTCAAGGGTGGGCACAATGAGCAGTTCTTC. Its translation is CATSRVKGGHNEQFF.